This TCR beta chain came from a study of cytomegalovirus exposure and HLA in healthy donors. Overall study: In an early release, HLA-typed donors contributed 90 million or so unique TCR sequences. Findings and limits, study-wide: The classifier, whose performance was assessed in both the original and validation cohorts, reportedly diagnosed cytomegalovirus status with high specificity and sensitivity.

The CDR3 totals 15 residues. With 5 bases clipped from V and 5 bases from J, the junction kept 9 bases outside the gene matches. Per the germline V gene, CDR1 is SGHAT and CDR2 is FQNNGV. The primer mix had 60 Vbeta and 13 Jbeta primers. Sequencing used immunoSEQ multiplex PCR; TCRdb keeps in-frame clones, though not all of them. In the table there are approximately 260,000 clones, about four fifths of which are singletons. Turning to this clone: Its antigen is unidentified.

The clonotype originates from a middle-aged woman in good health and CMV-seropositive. This sequence joins TRBV11-2 and TRBJ1-5, with 7 nucleotides matching TRBD1. The sequenced sample was PBMCs. CDR3 in amino acids: CASSPSGQAYQPQHF. CDR3 sequence (DNA): TGTGCCAGCAGCCCCTCCGGACAGGCTTATCAGCCCCAGCATTTT. Full variable domain (outside the CDR3, taken from reference TRBV11-2 and TRBJ1-5): EAGVAQSPRYKIIEKRQSVAFWCNPISGHATLYWYQQILGQGPKLLIQFQNNGVVDDSQLPKDRFSAERLKGVDSTLKIQPAKLEDSAVYLCASSPSGQAYQPQHFGDGTRLSIL.